These 18 T cell receptor beta chains came from one sample sequenced in a study of CD8+ T cells in alopecia areata. Extracted RNA was reverse transcribed into cDNA, the sequencing template. The table came from immunoSEQ multiplex PCR; TCRdb's copy has only in-frame clones and leaves some out. The table has approximately 150,000 clones, around two thirds seen once. Sequencing used CD8+ T cells sorted from blood. These receptors came from a human donor in good health.

The rearrangement links TRBV7-6 to TRBJ2-7, with no clear D. Germline CDR1 is SGHVS and CDR2 is FNYEAQ. Trimming cost V 6 bases and J 5 bases, with 14 bases left between them. This CDR3 spans 13 amino acids. This CDR3 is CASRSGPHDEQYF. DNA of the CDR3: TGTGCCAGCAGGTCGGGCCCACATGACGAGCAGTACTTC.

The chain links TRBV14 to TRBJ2-7; 10 bases are shared with TRBD2. After removal of 1 base from V and 4 bases from J, the junction contained 10 bases not matched to a gene. The CDR3 runs to 17 residues. Germline V gene data show CDR1 as SGHDN and CDR2 as FVKESK. The CDR3 here is CASSQGLSGRDQYEQYF. The CDR3 region has the DNA TGTGCCAGCAGCCAAGGGTTGAGCGGGAGGGATCAGTACGAGCAGTACTTC.

The rearrangement uses TRBV6-5 and TRBJ2-5; the D gene could be TRBD1 or TRBD2 (5 bases each). Per germline, CDR1 MNHEY and CDR2 SVGAGI. The CDR3 spans 13 residues. The V end was cut by 3 bases, the J end by 3 bases, with 8 bases between. In DNA form, the CDR3 reads TGTGCCAGCAGTTATTTGGGGGAAGAGACCCAGTACTTC. This translates into CASSYLGEETQYF.

V is TRBV6-1 and J is TRBJ1-1; D gene uncertain. This CDR3 spans 13 amino acids. From germline, CDR1 is MNHNS and CDR2 SASEGT. Trimming removed 3 bases at V and 6 bases at J, with 11 bases between. CDR3 amino acids: CASSDLTSAEAFF. For the CDR3, the DNA is TGTGCCAGCAGTGACCTGACGTCGGCTGAAGCTTTCTTT.

The chain links TRBV15 to TRBJ2-2; the D gene could be TRBD1 or TRBD2 (5 bases each). CDR3 length: 15 residues. The germline V gene encodes CDR1 LNHNV and CDR2 YYDKDF (reference sequence). Trimming removed 0 bases at V and 3 bases at J, with 8 bases between. The CDR3 is CATSRDQGHTGELFF. CDR3 coding DNA: TGTGCCACCAGCAGAGATCAGGGACACACCGGGGAGCTGTTTTTT.

This clone appeared a few times. The chain combines TRBV19 with TRBJ2-1, with TRBD1 matching over 8 bases. Germline V gene data show CDR1 as LNHDA and CDR2 as SQIVND (reference sequence). The length of the CDR3 is 13 residues. The V segment lost 3 bases and the J segment 10 bases; nucleotides outside the gene matches: 5. DNA for the CDR3: TGTGCCAGTAGTATGGGGGGACAGGAAGAGCAGTTCTTC. Translation: CASSMGGQEEQFF.

This clone was counted a few times. The CDR3 bases are TGTGCCAGCAGTTACGTCCAGCTGAATGGCTACACCTTC. Its protein is CASSYVQLNGYTF. V gene TRBV6-6 combines with J gene TRBJ1-2; unclear D gene. The germline gives CDR1 MNHNY, CDR2 SVGAGI (reference sequence). The CDR3 extends over 13 amino acids. Trimming stripped 2 bases from V and 6 bases from J, with 10 bases between.

V usage is TRBV9 and J usage is TRBJ1-2; tentative D call: TRBD1 (6 bases). The germline gives CDR1 SGDLS, CDR2 YYNGEE. The V and J ends lost 4 bases and 0 bases respectively, with 13 bases between them. The CDR3 sequence is 15 residues long. The CDR3 here is CASSSGGSSNYGYTF. The CDR3 DNA reads TGTGCCAGCAGCTCGGGGGGCAGTTCTAACTATGGCTACACCTTC.

Remarks on this clone: Sequence at one end of the junction differs from germline and may be a read error. The rearrangement joins TRBV5-4 to TRBJ2-7; TRBD1 aligns across 9 bases. The CDR3 runs 16 residues. The germline gives CDR1 SGHNT, CDR2 YYREEE (reference sequence). CDR3 region: CASSAWTGAASFEQYF. For the CDR3, the DNA is TGTGCCAGCAGCGCATGGACAGGGGCGGCCTCCTTCGAGCAGTACTTC.

This rearrangement joins TRBV4-1 to TRBJ2-1; the match to TRBD2 covers 8 bases. The CDR3 is made up of 15 amino acids. The V segment lost 4 bases and the J segment 5 bases; nucleotides outside the gene matches: 7. Germline loops: CDR1 MGHRA, CDR2 YSYEKL. The CDR3 protein is CASSPGAGGDNEQFF. Here the CDR3 DNA reads TGCGCCAGCAGCCCGGGGGCGGGAGGAGACAATGAGCAGTTCTTC.

The rearrangement uses TRBV11-2 and TRBJ1-5; D not resolved. The CDR3 runs to 13 residues. Trimming left V 1 base short and J 4 bases short, with 5 bases between. The V gene's germline CDR1 is SGHAT and CDR2 FQNNGV. CDR3 sequence: CASSLGLNQPQHF. DNA of the CDR3: TGTGCCAGCAGCTTAGGACTTAATCAGCCCCAGCATTTT.

The chain links TRBV18 to TRBJ2-7; D may be TRBD2 (5 bases). Germline V gives CDR1 KGHSH, CDR2 LQKENI. V was clipped by 6 bases and J by 4 bases, with 7 bases between them. The CDR3 spans 11 residues. CDR3 nucleotides: TGTGCCAGCTCTGGGGAGTACGAGCAGTACTTC. It is translated as CASSGEYEQYF.

The sample holds a few counts of this clone. The chain couples TRBV13 to TRBJ2-2; D is perhaps TRBD1 (6 bases). V was clipped by 7 bases and J by 6 bases, with 15 bases between them. The CDR3 is made up of 14 amino acids. The germline V gene encodes CDR1 PRHDT and CDR2 FYEKMQ (reference sequence). The CDR3 nucleotides read TGTGCCAGCAACGGGCAGGGGAAGGCCGGGGAGCTGTTTTTT. Protein sequence: CASNGQGKAGELFF.

This clone was counted only a few times. The chain carries TRBV27 and TRBJ2-7, with D perhaps TRBD1 (6 bases). The CDR3 length is 15 residues. Germline-derived CDR1 and CDR2 are MNHEY and SMNVEV (reference sequence). Trimming took off 3 bases at V and 0 bases at J, with 12 bases between the two ends. CDR3 sequence (DNA): TGTGCCAGCAGTTTGGACAGCTCGAGCTCCTACGAGCAGTACTTC. Its translation is CASSLDSSSSYEQYF.

The rearrangement links TRBV29-1 to TRBJ1-1, with a tentative D call TRBD1 (6 bases). Trimming removed 3 bases at V and 3 bases at J, with 14 bases between. Germline CDR1 SQVTM, CDR2 ANQGSEA. CDR3 length: 14 residues. The CDR3 coding sequence is TGCAGCGTTGAGGAACAACAGGGTTACACTGAAGCTTTCTTT. Protein product: CSVEEQQGYTEAFF.

This clone was seen a few times. The chain carries TRBV2 and TRBJ2-1; D remains unclear. Trimming stripped 10 bases from V and 6 bases from J, with 7 bases between. The V gene's germline CDR1 is SNHLY and CDR2 FYNNEI. This CDR3 spans 10 amino acids. The CDR3 DNA follows: TGTGCCATAACCCGCAATGAGCAGTTCTTC. Translation: CAITRNEQFF.

The V and J genes are TRBV27 and TRBJ2-5; either TRBD1 or TRBD2 may fit D (5 bases each). CDR1 MNHEY and CDR2 SMNVEV come from the germline V gene (reference sequence). The CDR3 runs 11 residues. V shed 8 bases and J shed 4 bases, with 8 bases lying between them. The CDR3 sequence: CASRGAETQYF. CDR3 in DNA: TGTGCCAGCCGGGGCGCAGAGACCCAGTACTTC.

This clone was counted a single time. J is TRBJ2-2 and V is TRBV4-1; no definite D call. In germline, CDR1 is MGHRA, CDR2 YSYEKL. V lost 3 bases and J lost 3, with 17 bases in between. The CDR3 is 17 amino acids. The CDR3 region has the DNA TGCGCCAGCAGCCAGGTGACCGAAACCTTATACACCGGGGAGCTGTTTTTT. Its protein product is CASSQVTETLYTGELFF.